This record concerns one T cell receptor beta chain sequence. Its target antigen remains unknown. The input lacks base qualities; no much larger clone sits a single base away. As encoded in the germline V gene (reference sequence), CDR1 is SEHNR while CDR2 is FQNEAQ. V drops 4 bases and J drops 4 bases, leaving 10 bases in between. There are 13 amino acids in the CDR3, from cysteine to phenylalanine inclusive. The CDR3 DNA has 39 bases and is translated from base 1. CD8 naive samples were CD45RO-negative cells positively selected for CCR7, giving a CD45RA+CCR7+ population that excluded TemRA cells. Healthy HIV-negative adults with no recently reported acute infections or vaccinations were included as donors. Every donor was a Caucasian adult residing in Nashville, Tennessee, USA. Blood was collected by leukapheresis, and PBMCs were isolated by Ficoll-Histopaque density gradient centrifugation and then cryopreserved in liquid nitrogen vapor phase. Analytical flow cytometry was used to check the purity and quantity of each magnetically sorted T cell population. Genomic DNA was isolated from every sorted fraction and measured by UV absorbance on a Nanodrop 2000c.

The sample comes from a study of shared clonotypes between healthy human individuals (dated by TCRdb to 2020 to 2022). Regarding the complete study: Three men and a couple of women, aged 18 to 49 years, made up the cohort. To estimate repertoire size and how much clonotypes are shared between individuals, the study performed deep sequencing of blood TCR repertoires from roughly five healthy adults. Per donor, three plates each were used for CD4 naive and CD4 memory, two for CD8 naive, and one for CD8 memory. Leukapheresis yielded between about 0.94 and 8.9 billion PBMCs per donor. To increase sequencing depth and limit assay-specific biases, TCR repertoire library preparation and sequencing were carried out by different laboratories using diverse techniques. Findings and caveats that apply to the study as a whole: Because the study included a small number of donors, the genetic and exposure-history diversity represented was limited. Clonotypes shared by all four sorted-subset donors showed higher generation probabilities than non-shared clonotypes. Even with the large sequencing depth, rarefaction of the sorted-subset datasets indicated that sequencing was incomplete. Across a few donors, approximately 5% of naive CD4, roughly 3.3% of naive CD8, roughly 2.2% of memory CD4, and 0.4% of memory CD8 clonotypes were shared. Sampling was restricted to blood, and TCR repertoires in tissue are likely to differ from TCR repertoires in blood. Naive subsets generally had larger estimated clonotype richness than memory subsets. Based on pairwise subsampling, the degree of clonotype sharing among donors was expected to be affected by sequencing depth.

TCR CDR3 regions were amplified from genomic DNA by multiplex PCR using the deep immunoSEQ assay. Genomic DNA extracted from each cell subset was distributed evenly over all wells of several immunoSEQ 96-well plates, and each plate served as one replicate. For sorted subsets, each replicate PCR was loaded with 150 to 250 ng genomic DNA, equivalent to about 30,000 T cell genomes. Purified libraries were quantified with a Qubit 3.0 fluorometer, sized on a Bioanalyzer 2100, and re-quantified with the KAPA Library Quantification kit. Every immunoSEQ 96-well plate was sequenced on a separate single-read 150-cycle Illumina NextSeq 550 flow cell. Regarding the original processing steps: The immunoSEQ output contained only junctional sequences without quality scores, so filtering could not match that applied to full-length reads. To assign V/J genes and CDR3, sequences were annotated using PyIR, a Python wrapper for IgBLAST v1.9, with IMGT germline references. Reads were filtered out if the reads had weak V/J assignments (E-value above 1e-6), no CDR3, stop codons, out-of-frame junctions, or ambiguous translated residues. V3J clonotypes were defined as sequences sharing the same inferred V gene, J gene, and CDR3 amino acid sequence. To compute the percentage overlap between repertoires, the number of shared unique clonotypes was divided by the size of the smaller repertoire. Three approaches were used to assess repertoire richness: RTK rarefaction, the Chao1 estimator, and Recon v2.1 estimates of unobserved clonotypes. Generation probabilities for all TCRbeta clonotypes obtained by the gDNA method from a handful of donors were computed using OLGA. TCRdb obtained this table from immuneACCESS and retained in-frame rearrangements with V and J assigned. These tables miss some clones; where compared with another copy, unresolved V genes account for less than half of the shortfall, and the remainder is unexplained. V and J calls plus clone size are reproduced from that table; the DNA served to infer D and trimming. This sample lists roughly 2 million clones; approximately 94% were detected once. The ten largest clones take up roughly 1% of the sample.

Material: naive CD8+ T cells sorted from blood. The label giving this sample's cell subset or site can be read as: CD45RA+CCR7+. The V and J segments used are TRBV7-9 and TRBJ1-2; too little of a D gene remains to name it. The TCR sequence derives from a young man in good health. At the DNA level, the sequence is TGTGCCAGCAGCTCTCCAGGAGTCTATGGCTACACCTTC. It specifies CASSSPGVYGYTF.